The TCR beta chain described here comes from a study of technical replicates of blood from several donors. The CDR3 length is 15 residues. V shed 4 bases and J shed 5 bases, with 19 bases lying between them. In germline, CDR1 is SGHRS, CDR2 YFSETQ. Some clones are missing from TCRdb's copy, which holds only in-frame ones; the method was immunoSEQ multiplex PCR. Found here are some 81,000 clones, roughly nine tenths of them singletons; the top ten hold 0.25%. This receptor was identified in a human donor in good health. The chain recombines TRBV5-1 with TRBJ2-7; D perhaps matches TRBD2 (6 bases). The material sequenced was T cells isolated from PBMCs. CDR3 region: CASSPEAGAPHEQYF. In nucleotides, the CDR3 is TGCGCCAGCAGCCCGGAAGCGGGCGCCCCCCACGAGCAGTACTTC.